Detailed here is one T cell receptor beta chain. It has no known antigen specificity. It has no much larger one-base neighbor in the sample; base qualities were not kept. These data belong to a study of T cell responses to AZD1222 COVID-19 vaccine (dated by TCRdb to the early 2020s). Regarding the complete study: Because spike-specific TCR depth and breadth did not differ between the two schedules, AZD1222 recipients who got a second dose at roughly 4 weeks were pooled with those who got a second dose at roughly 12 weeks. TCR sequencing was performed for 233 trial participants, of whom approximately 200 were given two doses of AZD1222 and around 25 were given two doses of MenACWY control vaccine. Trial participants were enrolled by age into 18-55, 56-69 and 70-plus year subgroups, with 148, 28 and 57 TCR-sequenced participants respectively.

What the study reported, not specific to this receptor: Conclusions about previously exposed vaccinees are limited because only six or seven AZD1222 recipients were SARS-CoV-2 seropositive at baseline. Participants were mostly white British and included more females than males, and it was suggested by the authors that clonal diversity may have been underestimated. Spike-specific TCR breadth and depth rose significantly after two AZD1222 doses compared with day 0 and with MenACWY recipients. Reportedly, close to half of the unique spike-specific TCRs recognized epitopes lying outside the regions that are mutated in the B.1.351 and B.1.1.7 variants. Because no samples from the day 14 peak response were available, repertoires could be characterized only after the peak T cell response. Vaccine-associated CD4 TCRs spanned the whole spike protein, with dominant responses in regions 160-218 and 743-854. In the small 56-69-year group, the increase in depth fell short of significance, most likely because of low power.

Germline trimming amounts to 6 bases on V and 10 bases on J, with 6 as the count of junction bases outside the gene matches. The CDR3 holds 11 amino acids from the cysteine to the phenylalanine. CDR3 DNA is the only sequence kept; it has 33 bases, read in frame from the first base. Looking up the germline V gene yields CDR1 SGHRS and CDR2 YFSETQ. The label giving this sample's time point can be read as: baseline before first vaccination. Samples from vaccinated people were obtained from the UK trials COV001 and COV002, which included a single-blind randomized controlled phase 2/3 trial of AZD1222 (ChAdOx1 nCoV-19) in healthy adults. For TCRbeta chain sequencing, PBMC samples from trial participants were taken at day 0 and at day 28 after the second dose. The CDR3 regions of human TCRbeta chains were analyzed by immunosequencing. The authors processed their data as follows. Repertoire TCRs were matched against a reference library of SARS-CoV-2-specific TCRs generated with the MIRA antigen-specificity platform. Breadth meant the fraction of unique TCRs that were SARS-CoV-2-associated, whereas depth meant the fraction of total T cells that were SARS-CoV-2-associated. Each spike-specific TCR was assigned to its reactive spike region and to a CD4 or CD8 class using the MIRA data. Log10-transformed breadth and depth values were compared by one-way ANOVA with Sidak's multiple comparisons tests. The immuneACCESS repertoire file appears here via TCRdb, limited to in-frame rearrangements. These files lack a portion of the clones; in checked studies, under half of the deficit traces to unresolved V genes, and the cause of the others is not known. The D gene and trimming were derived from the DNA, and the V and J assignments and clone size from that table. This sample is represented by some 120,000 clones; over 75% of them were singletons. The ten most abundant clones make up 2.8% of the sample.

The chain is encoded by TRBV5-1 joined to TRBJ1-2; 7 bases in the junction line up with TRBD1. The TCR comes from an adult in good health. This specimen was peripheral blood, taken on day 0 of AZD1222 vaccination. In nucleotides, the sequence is TGCGCCAGCAAGGGGACAGAGATCTACACCTTC. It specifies CASKGTEIYTF.